The TCR beta chain under discussion was sequenced for a study of siplizumab effects on memory and regulatory T cells. General study results and limits: A small minority of alloreactive clones were mapped to unstimulated subsets.

The CDR3 is 19 amino acids. With V trimmed by 5 bases and J by 7 bases, 22 bases remained unmatched. CDR1 and CDR2 (germline): SGHVS, FQNEAQ. Roughly 100,000 TCR templates underwent assay in every sample. Here immunoSEQ multiplex PCR was the method, and the copy in TCRdb shows in-frame clones only, minus some. The table lists some 100,000 clones, 94% of them singletons, with roughly 0.62% in the top ten. Regarding this clone: Its antigen is currently unknown.

The origin of this receptor is a human donor in good health. Sequenced material: Tregs sorted from blood. This sequence joins TRBV7-8 and TRBJ2-1; 8 positions match TRBD2. CDR3 sequence: CASSPQYLLLAGKRNEQFF. In DNA, the CDR3 is TGTGCCAGCAGCCCCCAGTACCTTCTCCTAGCGGGTAAGAGGAATGAGCAGTTCTTC.